This TCR beta chain emerged from a study of blood T cell dynamics during melanoma immunotherapy. The ends lost 7 bases at V and 0 bases at J; junction bases unmatched: 1. The CDR3 is 14 amino acids. Germline CDR1 SNHLY, CDR2 FYNNEI. Time point of the sample: week 3, after first cycle of checkpoint inhibitor. Prior systemic cancer therapy, immunosuppressant use and other active malignancies excluded patients. The table came from immunoSEQ multiplex PCR; TCRdb's copy has only in-frame clones and leaves some out. The sample records 15,000 or so clones, around 90% being singletons. Specimen: blood, collected from a patient treated with checkpoint blockade. The TCR originated in a human donor with melanoma. The gene calls are TRBV2 and TRBJ2-7; TRBD1 agrees at 12 bases. The CDR3 DNA is TGTGCCAGCAAGGGACAGGGGGCCTCCTACGAGCAGTACTTC. It yields the protein CASKGQGASYEQYF.